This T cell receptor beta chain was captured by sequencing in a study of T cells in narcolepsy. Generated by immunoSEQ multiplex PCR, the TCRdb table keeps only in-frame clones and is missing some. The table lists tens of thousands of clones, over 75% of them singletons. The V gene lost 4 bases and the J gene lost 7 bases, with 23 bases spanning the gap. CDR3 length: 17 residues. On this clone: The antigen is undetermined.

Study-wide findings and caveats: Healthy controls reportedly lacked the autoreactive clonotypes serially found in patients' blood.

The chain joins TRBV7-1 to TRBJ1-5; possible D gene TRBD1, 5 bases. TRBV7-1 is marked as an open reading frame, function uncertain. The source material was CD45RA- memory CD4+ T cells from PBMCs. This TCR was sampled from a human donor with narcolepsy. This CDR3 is CASSLVAVGLRGQPQHF. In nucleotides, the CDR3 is TGTGCCAGCAGCTTAGTGGCGGTGGGTCTTCGGGGGCAGCCCCAGCATTTT.